This TCR beta chain was documented in a study of cytomegalovirus exposure and HLA in healthy donors. About the study: Around 180 million T cells yielded 100 million to 130 million unique TCR beta sequences, as an earlier analysis found.

V gave up 6 bases and J gave up 0 bases; unmatched junction bases: 3. The CDR3 consists of 15 residues. The germline V gene has CDR1 MNHEY and CDR2 SMNVEV (reference sequence). The PCR made use of 60 Vbeta and 13 Jbeta primers. Profiled with immunoSEQ multiplex PCR; TCRdb holds only in-frame clones, not every one. The sample consists of some 140,000 clones, 75% to 85% of them appearing once. As concerns this clone: Its antigen is currently unknown.

Findings and caveats of the study: Within the data, a cluster of highly shared sequence variants was likely a sequencing artifact. While the bulk of TCR sequences proved rare, some public TCRs turned up in many donors. Researchers counted approximately 160 TCR beta chains as cytomegalovirus-associated.

Input material: PBMCs. This chain uses TRBV27 with TRBJ1-4; 8 bases map to TRBD1. This TCR derives from a male donor in good health and CMV-seronegative. This chain's CDR3 is CASRGQGSTNEKLFF. CDR3 bases: TGTGCCAGCAGAGGACAGGGCTCAACTAATGAAAAACTGTTTTTT.